This TCR beta chain derives from a study of CD8 T cells in ankylosing spondylitis. Study observations and caveats: Ankylosing spondylitis blood seemed to carry a telltale TCR beta motif made of roughly 8 highly homologous variants. As for the disease-linked clones, they showed a CD8+ phenotype and occurred at relatively low frequencies in peripheral blood.

TCRdb used MiXCR to reprocess the 5' RACE reads, holding one entry per CDR3 protein. The data contain a few hundred thousand distinct CDR3 sequences, around 22% of them singletons. This clonotype appeared a few times. Antigen unknown. V lost 2 bases to trimming and J lost 5 bases, with 9 bases between them. Per the germline V gene, CDR1 is ENHRY and CDR2 is SYGVKD. CDR3 length equals 13 residues. V is TRBV10-3 and J is TRBJ1-1; D not resolved. The clonotype was recovered from a male donor with ankylosing spondylitis. Input material: blood, either unsorted or a sorted T cell fraction (not recorded which). The CDR3 bases are TGTGCCATCAGTGAGACGGGAACAACTGAAGCTTTCTTT. Translated: CAISETGTTEAFF.